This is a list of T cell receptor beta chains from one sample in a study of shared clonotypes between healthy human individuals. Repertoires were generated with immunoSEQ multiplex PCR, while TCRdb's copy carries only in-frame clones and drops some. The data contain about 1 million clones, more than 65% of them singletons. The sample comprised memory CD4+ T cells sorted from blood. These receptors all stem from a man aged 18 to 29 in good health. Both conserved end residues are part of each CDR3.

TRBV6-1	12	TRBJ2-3	CASSDGADTQYF
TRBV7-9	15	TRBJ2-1	CASSLQTGRHNEQFF
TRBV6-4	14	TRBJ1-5	CASSDRGDGQPQHF
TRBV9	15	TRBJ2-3	CASSVGERGSDTQYF
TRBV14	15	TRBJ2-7	CASSQPTGLYDEQYF
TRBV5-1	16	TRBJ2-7	CASSLVPSVSSYEQYF
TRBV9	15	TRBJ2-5	CASSVAPGGQETQYF
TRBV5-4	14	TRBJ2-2	CASSLGPNTGELFF
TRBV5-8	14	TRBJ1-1	CASSSGGGNTEAFF
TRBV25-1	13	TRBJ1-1	CASRRGTRTEAFF
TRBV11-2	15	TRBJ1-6	CASTREGSYNSPLHF
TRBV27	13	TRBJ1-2	CASSFRGGHGYTF
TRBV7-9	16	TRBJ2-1	CASTPVAGVTYNEQFF
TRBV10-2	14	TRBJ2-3	CASSGAGGTDTQYF
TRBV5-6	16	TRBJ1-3	CASSLAKGGSRNTIYF
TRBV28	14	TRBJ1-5	CASKKGDSNQPQHF
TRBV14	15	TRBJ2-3	CASSRTEQFTDTQYF
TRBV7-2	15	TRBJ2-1	CASSLGVAANNEQFF
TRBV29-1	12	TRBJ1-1	CSVKQGNTEAFF
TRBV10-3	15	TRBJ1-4	CAIRGGQASNEKLFF
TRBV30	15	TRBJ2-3	CAWSQTGGKTDTQYF
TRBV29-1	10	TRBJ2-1	CSVGLVSQFF
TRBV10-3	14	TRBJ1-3	CAISKGVGGNTIYF